These 13 T cell receptor beta chains were sequenced from one sample in a study of blood T cell repertoires in COVID-19. Data came from immunoSEQ multiplex PCR; TCRdb stores just in-frame clones and leaves some out. The profile covers about 74,000 clones, with around 90% appearing a single time and about 4.4% taken by the ten largest. Sequenced: peripheral blood. These receptor sequences come from a woman of 80 years or more with acute or convalescent COVID-19.

V usage is TRBV3-1 (or the pseudogene TRBV3-2) and J usage is TRBJ2-7; TRBD1 agrees at 8 bases. Germline values: CDR1 LGHDT, CDR2 YNNKEL (reference sequence). The trim removed 0 bases at V and 9 bases at J, leaving 4 bases unmatched. The CDR3 has 13 residues. Here the CDR3 reads CASSQDFDRGQYF. Written as DNA, the CDR3 is TGTGCCAGCAGCCAAGACTTCGACAGGGGGCAGTACTTC.

The CDR3 sequence: CASNSVGSGYTF. The CDR3 DNA reads TGTGCCAGCAACTCCGTCGGGTCTGGCTACACCTTC. V usage is TRBV6-5 and J usage is TRBJ1-2, with D hard to call. This CDR3 region has 12 residues. CDR1 and CDR2 (germline): MNHEY, SVGAGI. V lost 7 bases and J 7 bases, leaving 13 bases between the germline ends.

This clone was recorded a few times. The genes are TRBV28 and TRBJ2-1, with unresolved D. The V end was cut by 2 bases, the J end by 6 bases, with 14 bases between. The CDR3 has 15 amino acids. Germline CDR1 MDHEN, CDR2 SYDVKM. CDR3 bases: TGTGCCAGCAGTTTAAGGCTAGTTGTTACCAATGAGCAGTTCTTC. It yields the protein CASSLRLVVTNEQFF.

The chain uses TRBV24-1 and TRBJ2-1, with 9 bases identical to TRBD2. V was pared by 2 bases and J by 5 bases, with 9 bases of the junction left unmatched. The CDR3 is 17 residues long. Germline CDR1 KGHDR, CDR2 SFDVKD. In nucleotides, the CDR3 is TGTGCCACCAGTGATTCATCCAGCGGGAGGAGGAACAATGAGCAGTTCTTC. Its protein product is CATSDSSSGRRNNEQFF.

This sequence joins TRBV6-5 and TRBJ1-6, with a tentative D call TRBD1 (5 bases). Trimming stripped 10 bases from V and 7 bases from J, with 20 bases between. Germline-derived CDR1 and CDR2 are MNHEY and SVGAGI. The CDR3 is 15 residues long. CDR3 in DNA: TGTGCCACCACCCACCGGGGGGTAGAGAATTCACCCCTCCACTTT. The encoded protein is CATTHRGVENSPLHF.

The chain has TRBV6-5 and TRBJ2-1; TRBD2 agrees at 7 bases. The CDR3 consists of 13 residues. Germline V gene sequence: CDR1 MNHEY, CDR2 SVGAGI. J lost 16 bases, V lost 6 bases, and 15 bases had no gene match. Written as DNA, the CDR3 is TGTGCCAGCAGGACCGCAGGTGCGGGAGTAATCTTCTTC. Amino acids: CASRTAGAGVIFF.

V is TRBV14 and J is TRBJ1-1; the D gene is possibly TRBD1 (6 bases). The V and J ends lost 0 bases and 7 bases respectively, with 12 bases between them. CDR1 is SGHDN and CDR2 is FVKESK in the germline V gene. This CDR3 is 14 amino acids long. Here the CDR3 DNA reads TGTGCCAGCAGCCAAGACAGGGGCTGGGGTGAAGCTTTCTTT. Its protein is CASSQDRGWGEAFF.

The table lists this clone with a count of one. The V gene is TRBV29-1, the J gene TRBJ1-4; D is unresolved. Germline V gives CDR1 SQVTM, CDR2 ANQGSEA. This CDR3 comprises 14 residues. Trimming left V 4 bases short and J 3 bases short, with 12 bases between. CDR3 nucleotides: TGCAGCGTTGGAGAACAGAGGGCTAATGAAAAACTGTTTTTT. Its protein product is CSVGEQRANEKLFF. The variable domain in full, completed from reference TRBV29-1 and TRBJ1-4, reads SAVISQKPSRDICQRGTSLTIQCQVDSQVTMMFWYRQQPGQSLTLIATANQGSEATYESGFVIDKFPISRPNLTFSTLTVSNMSPEDSSIYLCSVGEQRANEKLFFGSGTQLSVL.

The chain joins TRBV19 to TRBJ2-5; possible D gene TRBD1, 5 bases. The CDR3 contains 15 residues. Trimming pared 1 base from V and 2 bases from J, leaving 11 bases between. Germline CDR1 reads LNHDA; CDR2 reads SQIVND (reference sequence). The CDR3 loop is CASSIGVGHQETQYF. CDR3 in DNA: TGTGCCAGTAGTATAGGAGTTGGACATCAAGAGACCCAGTACTTC.

V and J are TRBV7-9 and TRBJ2-1; 7 nucleotides match TRBD2. The V gene's germline CDR1 is SEHNR and CDR2 FQNEAQ (reference sequence). CDR3 length: 15 amino acids. The trim removed 5 bases at V and 6 bases at J, leaving 10 bases unmatched. CDR3 nucleotide sequence: TGTGCCAGCAGCCCCCCCCGACTAGCATCCAATGAGCAGTTCTTC. Its protein is CASSPPRLASNEQFF.

The chain uses TRBV29-1 and TRBJ2-3; the match to TRBD2 covers 10 bases. CDR1 SQVTM and CDR2 ANQGSEA come from the germline V gene. The CDR3 runs to 14 residues. J lost 4 bases, V lost 6 bases, and 7 bases had no gene match. CDR3 coding DNA: TGCAGCGTCCGAGCGGGGGGGCGTCCAGATACGCAGTATTTT. This codes for CSVRAGGRPDTQYF.

V usage is TRBV7-8 and J usage is TRBJ1-4; unclear D gene. From germline, CDR1 is SGHVS and CDR2 FQNEAQ. V gave up 4 bases and J gave up 4 bases, with 13 bases separating them. This CDR3 contains 15 residues. CDR3 region: CASSSPSAGNEKLFF. The CDR3, as DNA: TGTGCCAGCAGCTCGCCCTCGGCGGGTAATGAAAAACTGTTTTTT.

The rearrangement links TRBV9 to TRBJ2-5; maybe TRBD2 (5 bases). Germline values: CDR1 SGDLS, CDR2 YYNGEE. CDR3 length: 12 amino acids. Trimming shortened V by 3 bases and J by 2 bases, and 5 bases separated the two germline ends. DNA of the CDR3: TGTGCCAGCAGCGGAGGGCAAGAGACCCAGTACTTC. Protein: CASSGGQETQYF.